The clone carrying this T cell receptor beta chain was counted many times. Its antigen is unknown. This record belongs to a study of regulatory T cells in long-lasting Graves disease. Study outcomes and limitations: A greater number of public clonotypes (roughly 2,700) was shared by persistent patients than by new patients (about 960). When disease was persistent, TRBV28, TRBJ1-2 and TRBJ2-5 were the favored segments. Study was limited to peripheral blood, excluding thyroid tissue.

Building the TCR beta libraries relied on iRepertoire HTBI primers, and CDR3 regions underwent Arm-PCR. TCRdb re-derived calls from the multiplex PCR reads in MiXCR, one entry per CDR3 protein. The repertoire consists of approximately 400,000 distinct CDR3 sequences, with around 22% occurring once and the leading ten covering roughly 26%. Time point here: persistent/refractory GD, antithyroid drugs over 5 years with positive TRAb. Making the TCR library involved RNA that had been extracted from PBMCs. The V gene lost 6 bases and the J gene lost 1 base, with 1 base spanning the gap. There are 10 residues in the CDR3.

The source material was peripheral blood mononuclear cells (PBMCs), sampled when the disease was refractory, from a patient treated with antithyroid drugs. The receptor's source is a female donor with Graves disease. The chain couples TRBV12-3 or TRBV12-4 to TRBJ2-7, with D uncertain. In DNA, the CDR3 is TGTGCCAGCAGATCCTACGAGCAGTACTTC. It codes for CASRSYEQYF.